A selection of T cell receptor beta chains follows, all from one sample in a study of OX40 agonist ivuxolimab in advanced cancers. Data came from immunoSEQ multiplex PCR; TCRdb stores just in-frame clones and leaves some out. The sample contains 45,000 to 60,000 clones, approximately 92% of which appear only once. The sequencing used CD4+ or CD8+ T cells sorted from blood, collected in a trial of the OX40 agonist ivuxolimab. These TCRs come from an adult with an advanced solid tumor such as melanoma, head and neck, liver or kidney cancer. CDR3s include the opening cysteine and the closing phenylalanine or tryptophan. Fields, in order: D gene, V gene, clone size, J gene, CDR3 DNA, CDR3 protein. D genes are given only for firm matches. Size tells how often a clone was seen (once, few, many) or the class of an expanded clone, and some rows leave it out.

NA	TRBV9	NA	TRBJ2-2	TGTGCCAGCAGCGTAGGTAGTCATTCGAACACCGGGGAGCTGTTTTTT	CASSVGSHSNTGELFF
NA	TRBV9	NA	TRBJ2-7	TGTGCCAGCAGCCCCCGGGGGAACTCCTACGAGCAGTACTTC	CASSPRGNSYEQYF
TRBD1	TRBV28	NA	TRBJ2-3	TGTGCCAGCAGCGACAGGGGGGGACTAGATACGCAGTATTTT	CASSDRGGLDTQYF
NA	TRBV21-1	NA	TRBJ1-5	TGTGCCAGCAGCGGACCCGACAGTTTAATTAGACGGCCCCAGCTTCCAGACGCCCAGCATTTT	CASSGPDSLIRRPQLPDAQHF
TRBD1	TRBV5-1	NA	TRBJ2-3	TGCGCCAGCAGCTCCGGACAGGCCAGCACAGATACGCAGTATTTT	CASSSGQASTDTQYF
NA	TRBV27	NA	TRBJ1-6	TGTGCCAGCAGTTTGGGGGCAGATTCGACCCTCCACTTT	CASSLGADSTLHF
TRBD1	TRBV5-1	NA	TRBJ1-1	TGCGCCAGCAGCCTAAGGGGACAGAGTAACACTGAAGCTTTCTTT	CASSLRGQSNTEAFF
NA	TRBV28	NA	TRBJ2-1	TGTGCCAGCAGTTCGTTAGGGAGAAGGGGGAATGAGCAGTTCTTC	CASSSLGRRGNEQFF
TRBD2	TRBV7-8	NA	TRBJ2-1	TGTGCCAGCAGCTTAAGCCTAGCGGGGGGGAGCTCCTACAATGAGCAGTTCTTC	CASSLSLAGGSSYNEQFF
TRBD2	TRBV5-6	NA	TRBJ2-2	TGTGCCAGCAGCCCGGATAGCGGGAGGGCCGGGGAGCTGTTTTTT	CASSPDSGRAGELFF
TRBD1	TRBV29-1	NA	TRBJ2-2	TGCAGCGTTGAAGATCAGGGAAAGGGACAGCCGGAGGACACCGGGGAGCTGTTTTTT	CSVEDQGKGQPEDTGELFF
TRBD1	TRBV2	NA	TRBJ2-7	TGTGCCAGCAGTGAGAACAGGGGCCACGAGCAGTACTTC	CASSENRGHEQYF
TRBD2	TRBV29-1	NA	TRBJ2-7	TGCAGCGTATTTGGCCCGGGACTAGCGGGAGCCGAGCAGTACTTC	CSVFGPGLAGAEQYF
TRBD2	TRBV11-2	NA	TRBJ2-2	TGTGCCAGCATCAAAGGGACTAGCCGATACGTACTGAACACCGGGGAGCTGTTTTTT	CASIKGTSRYVLNTGELFF
NA	TRBV6-6	NA	TRBJ2-7	TGTGCCAGCAGTTACGGGGTAAGGTACGAGCAGTACTTC	CASSYGVRYEQYF
NA	TRBV27	once	TRBJ1-2	TGTGCCAGCAGTACCCCGGAGAGGACCGGCTACACCTTC	CASSTPERTGYTF
NA	TRBV20-1	NA	TRBJ2-5	TGCAGTGCTAGTTTGCAAGAGACCCAGTACTTC	CSASLQETQYF
TRBD2	TRBV9	few	TRBJ2-3	TGTGCCAGCAGCGTATACGGGAGGGAAACAGATACGCAGTATTTT	CASSVYGRETDTQYF
NA	TRBV11-2	NA	TRBJ2-7	TGTGCCAGCAGCTTAAGTCGCTCCTACGAGCAGTACTTC	CASSLSRSYEQYF
NA	TRBV18	NA	TRBJ2-1	TGTGCCAGCACCGAAGACAGGGAGGGGGAGAATGAGCAGTTCTTC	CASTEDREGENEQFF
NA	TRBV19	NA	TRBJ2-5	TGTGCCAGTAGTATCTTCTTTGGGGGGCTCGTGGAGACCCAGTACTTC	CASSIFFGGLVETQYF
NA	TRBV6-1	NA	TRBJ1-2	TGTGCCAGCAGTGAAGCCCGTTTTGACGTTGGGGGGAGATACACCTTC	CASSEARFDVGGRYTF
NA	TRBV7-7	NA	TRBJ1-1	TGTGCCAGCGTTGGGGTGAACGCTGAAGCTTTCTTT	CASVGVNAEAFF
NA	TRBV27	NA	TRBJ2-1	TGTGCCATAGGGGACCAATCCAACAATGAGCAGTTCTTC	CAIGDQSNNEQFF
NA	TRBV29-1	NA	TRBJ1-6	TGCAGCGTTGGATCACCCCTCCACTTT	CSVGSPLHF
NA	TRBV7-6	NA	TRBJ2-3	TGTGCCAGCTCTGGGACGATCACAGATACGCAGTATTTT	CASSGTITDTQYF
NA	TRBV29-1	NA	TRBJ1-5	TGCAGCGTGGGGTCGGGTCTCAATCAGCCCCAGCATTTT	CSVGSGLNQPQHF
NA	TRBV6-6	NA	TRBJ2-3	TGTGCCAGCAGTTACGGGGAGCCGGACGATACGCAGTATTTT	CASSYGEPDDTQYF
TRBD1	TRBV28	NA	TRBJ2-7	TGTGCCAGCCGAACCGGGACAGGGACCTACGAGCAGTACTTC	CASRTGTGTYEQYF
TRBD2	TRBV5-1	NA	TRBJ2-3	TGCGCCAGCAGCGAAGGGACTAGCGGACTGAGGGATACGCAGTATTTT	CASSEGTSGLRDTQYF
NA	TRBV28	NA	TRBJ2-3	TGTGCCAGCAGTTTAGGGTGGGGGGCTAGCACAGATACGCAGTATTTT	CASSLGWGASTDTQYF
TRBD2	TRBV5-6	NA	TRBJ2-1	TGTGCCAGCCAGGGACTAGCGGGAACCAGGAATGAGCAGTTCTTC	CASQGLAGTRNEQFF
TRBD1	TRBV5-6	NA	TRBJ2-7	TGTGCCAGCAGCTCGGACAGGGGGATGCGCTACGAGCAGTACTTC	CASSSDRGMRYEQYF
NA	TRBV13	NA	TRBJ1-5	TGTGCCAGCAGCTTGGGGTCAGATCAGCCCCAGCATTTT	CASSLGSDQPQHF
NA	TRBV15	NA	TRBJ2-4	TGTGCCACCAGCAGAGATTTAGGGTTGCAAAACATTCAGTACTTC	CATSRDLGLQNIQYF
TRBD1	TRBV19	NA	TRBJ2-6	TGTGCCAGTAGTTACCTTACGGGACAGGAGAGCTCTGGGGCCAACGTCCTGACTTTC	CASSYLTGQESSGANVLTF
TRBD2	TRBV27	NA	TRBJ2-1	TGTGCCAGCAGTCGAGGGACTAGCGGGAGTAATGAGCAGTTCTTC	CASSRGTSGSNEQFF
TRBD1	TRBV2	NA	TRBJ2-7	TGTGCCACACTGGACAGGGCCAACTACGAGCAGTACTTC	CATLDRANYEQYF
TRBD1	TRBV6-5	NA	TRBJ1-5	TGTGCCAGCAGTTCTCAAGGACAGGCTGATCAGCCCCAGCATTTT	CASSSQGQADQPQHF
NA	TRBV18	few	TRBJ2-7	TGTGCCAGCTCACCACCGACCAGTGCCTCCGAGCAGTACTTC	CASSPPTSASEQYF
NA	TRBV9	NA	TRBJ2-4	TGTGCCAGCAGCGCAGGGCTTGGCAAAAACATTCAGTACTTC	CASSAGLGKNIQYF
NA	TRBV10-2	NA	TRBJ2-7	TGCGCCAGCTTGGATTGGCGGGTCTCCTCCTACGAGCAGTACTTC	CASLDWRVSSYEQYF
NA	TRBV19	NA	TRBJ2-7	TGTGCCAGTAGTATTGGGGCCAGCTCCTACGAGCAGTACTTC	CASSIGASSYEQYF
NA	TRBV5-4	NA	TRBJ1-2	TGTGCCAGCAGCTTTTCGGCAGGGGCCACTTATGGCTACACCTTC	CASSFSAGATYGYTF
NA	TRBV7-9	NA	TRBJ2-7	TGTGCCAGCCTGACAGCGTACGGCGAGCAGTACTTC	CASLTAYGEQYF
TRBD2	TRBV7-9	NA	TRBJ2-1	TGTGCCAGCAGCTACCGGACTAGCCGACACTCCTCTTTCAATGAGCAGTTCTTC	CASSYRTSRHSSFNEQFF
NA	TRBV19	NA	TRBJ1-5	TGTGCCAGTAGTTATGGGGGCCTGGGCAATCAGCCCCAGCATTTT	CASSYGGLGNQPQHF
TRBD1	TRBV27	NA	TRBJ1-1	TGTGCCAGCAGTTTTAACAGGGGATTCACTGAAGCTTTCTTT	CASSFNRGFTEAFF
TRBD2	TRBV13	NA	TRBJ2-2	TGTGCCAGCAGCCGGACTAGCGGGAGTGACGGGGAGCTGTTTTTT	CASSRTSGSDGELFF
NA	TRBV15	NA	TRBJ2-6	TGTGCCACCAGCAGCCCCTCTGGGGCCAACGTCCTGACTTTC	CATSSPSGANVLTF
NA	TRBV5-8	NA	TRBJ1-2	TGTGCCAGCAGCTCCCGGAACTTTCAGCCGTACACCTTC	CASSSRNFQPYTF
NA	TRBV7-6	NA	TRBJ2-2	TGTGCCAGCAGCTTAGACTCCGACACCGGGGAGCTGTTTTTT	CASSLDSDTGELFF
NA	TRBV6-5	NA	TRBJ1-1	TGTGCCAGCAGTTACTTATGGGGGGGACAGAACACTGAAGCTTTCTTT	CASSYLWGGQNTEAFF